These 21 T cell receptor beta chains originate from one sample sequenced in a study of graft-versus-host responses after intestinal transplantation. Repertoires were generated with immunoSEQ multiplex PCR, while TCRdb's copy carries only in-frame clones and drops some. The sample includes around 7,700 clones, around 80% of them seen just once. From the graft tissue, intraepithelial and lamina propria lymphocytes were released through processing. This specimen consisted of ileum tissue, obtained about 230 days after intestinal transplant. The receptors here all came from a human patient who received an intestinal transplant, so some T cells may come from the graft donor.

The rearrangement links TRBV18 to TRBJ2-5, with D possibly TRBD1 on 7 matching bases. With 3 bases removed from V and 7 bases from J, the gap between germline ends came to 27 bases. CDR3 length equals 18 residues. Per germline, CDR1 KGHSH and CDR2 LQKENI. The CDR3 DNA sequence: TGTGCCAGCTCACCGAGCCCGGGACAGCGGGTTGGGTGGAGGACCCAGTACTTC. Protein: CASSPSPGQRVGWRTQYF.

The V call is TRBV7-6, the J call TRBJ2-2; TRBD2 is a possible D gene (6 bases). The CDR3 has 14 amino acids. V was trimmed by 1 base and J by 7 bases, leaving 10 bases between them. Germline CDR1 reads SGHVS; CDR2 reads FNYEAQ. The CDR3 is CASSLGGSGGELFF. The CDR3 nucleotides are TGTGCCAGCAGCTTAGGGGGTAGCGGCGGGGAGCTGTTTTTT.

This clone showed up just once. J is TRBJ2-5 and V is TRBV28, with D perhaps TRBD1 (5 bases). CDR3 size: 19 residues. With 5 bases removed from V and 3 bases from J, the gap between germline ends came to 28 bases. CDR1 is MDHEN and CDR2 is SYDVKM in the germline V gene. CDR3 DNA sequence: TGTGCCAGCAGTCATACTATGACATGGGTCTTGGGGCCCGAAGAGACCCAGTACTTC. Translating gives CASSHTMTWVLGPEETQYF.

The rearrangement uses TRBV5-1 and TRBJ1-6; 10 positions match TRBD1. This CDR3 contains 14 residues. Trimming took 4 bases from V and 10 from J; bases not matched to a gene: 5. Germline loops: CDR1 SGHRS, CDR2 YFSETQ. The CDR3 is CASSPDRGPSPLHF. DNA for the CDR3: TGCGCCAGCAGCCCTGACAGGGGGCCCTCACCCCTCCACTTT.

The rearrangement uses TRBV30 and TRBJ2-1; 10 nucleotides align to TRBD2. The CDR3 is made up of 14 amino acids. CDR1 is GTSNPN and CDR2 is SVGIG in the germline V gene (reference sequence). The V segment lost 1 base and the J segment 4 bases; nucleotides outside the gene matches: 1. CDR3: CAWSGLAGYNEQFF. The CDR3 nucleotides read TGTGCCTGGAGTGGACTAGCGGGTTACAATGAGCAGTTCTTC.

V usage is TRBV27 and J usage is TRBJ2-5; 9 positions agree with TRBD1. The CDR3 is 16 amino acids. J lost 5 bases, V lost 9 bases, and 16 bases had no gene match. CDR1 is MNHEY, CDR2 SMNVEV, per germline (reference sequence). The CDR3 nucleotides read TGTGCCAGTTCGTGGTGGACAGGGGCTCCGGGGGAGACCCAGTACTTC. It is translated as CASSWWTGAPGETQYF.

The gene calls are TRBV19 and TRBJ1-2; 8 bases are shared with TRBD1. J lost 8 bases, V lost 8 bases, and 19 bases had no gene match. Germline CDR1 LNHDA, CDR2 SQIVND (reference sequence). This CDR3 region has 16 residues. CDR3 nucleotides: TGTGCCAGTTCGCGGACAGGGAAAATCGCCTGGGGGGGCTACACCTTC. Amino acid sequence: CASSRTGKIAWGGYTF.

The gene calls are TRBV19 and TRBJ2-5; 7 bases are shared with TRBD2. V dropped 5 bases and J dropped 5; count of bases not matched to a gene: 8. This CDR3 comprises 14 residues. Germline lookup yields CDR1 LNHDA and CDR2 SQIVND (reference sequence). DNA of the CDR3: TGTGCCAGTAGTCCTAGCGGCGTGGGGGAGACCCAGTACTTC. Translating gives CASSPSGVGETQYF.

J is TRBJ2-5 and V is TRBV4-2, with 11 bases that match TRBD2. Trimming at V came to 3 bases and at J to 7 bases, leaving 7 bases not matched to a gene. Germline CDR1 reads LGHNA; CDR2 reads YNFKEQ. This CDR3 is 15 amino acids long. The CDR3 spells CASSHIAGGGGTQYF. Written as DNA, the CDR3 is TGTGCCAGCAGCCACATAGCGGGAGGGGGGGGGACCCAGTACTTC.

V gene TRBV5-6 combines with J gene TRBJ2-1; 11 bases agree with TRBD2. V was pared by 0 bases and J by 9 bases, with 5 bases of the junction left unmatched. This CDR3 is built from 15 residues. The V gene's germline CDR1 is SGHDT and CDR2 YYEEEE. This CDR3 reads CASSLGLAGPGEQFF. The CDR3 nucleotides are TGTGCCAGCAGCTTGGGACTAGCGGGGCCCGGTGAGCAGTTCTTC.

The count of this clone is one. CDR3 in amino acids: CASSLVAAGNTIYF. CDR3 DNA: TGTGCCAGCAGCTTAGTGGCAGCTGGAAACACCATATATTTT. The rearrangement uses TRBV7-9 and TRBJ1-3; no reliable D call. The CDR3 is 14 residues long. V lost 1 base and J lost 2, with 6 bases in between. CDR1 and CDR2 (germline): SEHNR, FQNEAQ (reference sequence). Combining the CDR3 with reference TRBV7-9 and TRBJ1-3 gives the whole variable domain DTGVSQNPRHKITKRGQNVTFRCDPISEHNRLYWYRQTLGQGPEFLTYFQNEAQLEKSRLLSDRFSAERPKGSFSTLEIQRTEQGDSAMYLCASSLVAAGNTIYFGEGSWLTVV.

The rearrangement uses TRBV19 and TRBJ2-7; TRBD1 matches at 7 bases. Losses at the gene ends were 5 bases for V and 5 bases for J; bases not matched to a gene: 9. Germline CDR1 and CDR2: LNHDA and SQIVND (reference sequence). The CDR3 covers 14 residues. This chain's CDR3 is CASSGDGTADEQYF. CDR3 nucleotide sequence: TGTGCCAGTAGTGGGGACGGGACAGCCGACGAGCAGTACTTC.

This clone was counted a few times. The genes are TRBV7-2 and TRBJ1-2; TRBD1 matches 10 bases. This CDR3 contains 13 residues. Germline CDR1 SGHTA, CDR2 FQGNSA. The V segment lost 3 bases and the J segment 7 bases; nucleotides outside the gene matches: 2. The CDR3 reads CASSLTGGSGYTF. The CDR3 region has the DNA TGTGCCAGCAGCTTGACAGGGGGCTCTGGCTACACCTTC.

This clone has only one observation. V gene TRBV28 combines with J gene TRBJ2-7, with 8 bases aligning to TRBD1. The CDR3 has 13 residues. CDR1 and CDR2 from the germline V gene are MDHEN and SYDVKM. Losses at the gene ends were 2 bases for V and 4 bases for J; bases not matched to a gene: 1. The CDR3 region has the DNA TGTGCCAGCAGTTTACAGGGGGCGTACGAGCAGTACTTC. Translation: CASSLQGAYEQYF.

This clone was seen a few times. This chain connects TRBV5-6 to TRBJ2-6; 8 bases map to TRBD1. With 0 bases clipped from V and 4 bases from J, the junction kept 3 bases outside the gene matches. Germline assignment: CDR1 SGHDT and CDR2 YYEEEE. This CDR3 has 16 residues. This chain's CDR3 is CASSLGTGNGANVLTF. The CDR3 nucleotides are TGTGCCAGCAGCTTGGGGACAGGGAACGGGGCCAACGTCCTGACTTTC.

The rearrangement uses TRBV21-1 and TRBJ2-5; the listed D gene, TRBD2, was not tested against the DNA. TRBV21-1 is termed a pseudogene. This CDR3 contains 14 residues. The CDR3 region is CASSKGEGLETQYF. In nucleotides, the CDR3 is TGTGCCAGCAGCAAAGGGGAGGGTTTGGAGACCCAGTACTTC.

This clone was seen a handful of times. This chain connects TRBV11-2 to TRBJ2-3; 8 nucleotides line up with TRBD2. This CDR3 is built from 14 residues. J lost 2 bases, V lost 7 bases, and 5 bases had no gene match. Germline CDR1 SGHAT, CDR2 FQNNGV. The CDR3 coding sequence is TGTGCCAGCACCGGGGGGGCAACCACAGATACGCAGTATTTT. As protein: CASTGGATTDTQYF. Using reference TRBV11-2 and TRBJ2-3 for the parts outside the CDR3, the full variable domain is EAGVAQSPRYKIIEKRQSVAFWCNPISGHATLYWYQQILGQGPKLLIQFQNNGVVDDSQLPKDRFSAERLKGVDSTLKIQPAKLEDSAVYLCASTGGATTDTQYFGPGTRLTVL.

The J gene is TRBJ1-6, the V gene TRBV18; 9 positions agree with TRBD1. The CDR3 is 15 amino acids. With V trimmed by 11 bases and J by 2 bases, 7 bases remained unmatched. The V gene's germline CDR1 is KGHSH and CDR2 LQKENI. The CDR3, as DNA: TGTGCCCACCCGGACAGGGGAGCCTATAATTCACCCCTCCACTTT. It specifies CAHPDRGAYNSPLHF.

The CDR3 loop is CATSRESRNQPQHF. The DNA for the CDR3 is TGTGCCACCAGCAGAGAATCCAGGAATCAGCCCCAGCATTTT. The chain is built from TRBV15 and TRBJ1-5; D not certain. This CDR3 is built from 14 residues. The V end was cut by 0 bases, the J end by 4 bases, with 7 bases between. Germline lookup yields CDR1 LNHNV and CDR2 YYDKDF (reference sequence).

The chain recombines TRBV5-1 with TRBJ1-3, with a weak D call TRBD1 (6 bases). V lost 4 bases, J lost 2 bases, and 13 bases lay in between. From germline, CDR1 is SGHRS and CDR2 YFSETQ. CDR3 length equals 15 residues. CDR3 DNA sequence: TGCGCCAGCAGCCACAGTAACAGGGCTGGAAACACCATATATTTT. Encoded protein: CASSHSNRAGNTIYF.

This clone has more than one count but fewer than ten. CDR3 nucleotides: TGCGCCAGCAGCCAAGAATGGACAGGCGGCTACACCTTC. Amino acids: CASSQEWTGGYTF. The chain employs TRBV4-1 and TRBJ1-2; 7 bases are a match to TRBD1. V lost 0 bases, J lost 8 bases, and 3 bases stayed unmatched. Looked up from germline, CDR1 is MGHRA and CDR2 is YSYEKL. CDR3 length equals 13 residues.